This T cell receptor beta chain was recovered during a study of OX40 agonist ivuxolimab in advanced cancers. Overall study context: Patients were dosed with the agonistic anti-OX40 (CD134) antibody ivuxolimab. From roughly 23 to 85 years was the age range, with a mean of about 56 years, and approximately 84% were male.

Study findings and constraints: There were, on average, more expanded clones in CD8+ T cells than in CD4+.

This table comes from immunoSEQ multiplex PCR, and its TCRdb copy is limited to in-frame clones, with some not included. The sample holds approximately 71,000 clones; 94% are singletons and the top ten take about a sixth. Trimming stripped 2 bases from V and 3 bases from J, with 8 bases between. This CDR3 comprises 14 residues. Germline CDR1 reads SGHAT; CDR2 reads FQNNGV. In regard to this clone: Its target is not known.

Sequences were derived from CD4+ or CD8+ T cells sorted from blood, sampled in a trial of the OX40 agonist ivuxolimab. The rearrangement uses TRBV11-2 and TRBJ1-3; weak D call: TRBD1 (5 bases). The clonotype originates from an adult with an advanced solid tumor such as melanoma, head and neck, liver or kidney cancer. DNA for the CDR3: TGTGCCAGCAGCTTATCAGGGTTTGGAAACACCATATATTTT. Protein: CASSLSGFGNTIYF.